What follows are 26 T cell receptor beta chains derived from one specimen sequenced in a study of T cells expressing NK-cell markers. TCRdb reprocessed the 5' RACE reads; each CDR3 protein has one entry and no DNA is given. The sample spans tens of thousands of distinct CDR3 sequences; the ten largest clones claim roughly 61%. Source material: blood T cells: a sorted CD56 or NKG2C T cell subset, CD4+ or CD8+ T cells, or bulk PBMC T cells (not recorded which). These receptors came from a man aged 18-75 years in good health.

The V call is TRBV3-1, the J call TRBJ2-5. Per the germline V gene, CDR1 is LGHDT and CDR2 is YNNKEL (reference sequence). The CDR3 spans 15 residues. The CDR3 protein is CASSRRVGFEETQYF.

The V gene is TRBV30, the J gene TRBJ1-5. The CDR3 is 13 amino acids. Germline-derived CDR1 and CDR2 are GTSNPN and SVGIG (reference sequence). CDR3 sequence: CAWSVQGNQPQHF.

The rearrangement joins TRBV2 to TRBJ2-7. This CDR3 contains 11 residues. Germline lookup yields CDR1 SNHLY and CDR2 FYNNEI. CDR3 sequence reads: CASAWSYEQYF.

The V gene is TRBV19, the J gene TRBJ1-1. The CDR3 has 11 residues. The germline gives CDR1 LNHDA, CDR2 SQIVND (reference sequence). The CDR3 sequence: CASSQRTEAFF.

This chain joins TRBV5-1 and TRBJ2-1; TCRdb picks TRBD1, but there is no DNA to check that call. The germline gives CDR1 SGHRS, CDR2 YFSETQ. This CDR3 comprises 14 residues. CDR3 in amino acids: CASSLRGPDNEQFF.

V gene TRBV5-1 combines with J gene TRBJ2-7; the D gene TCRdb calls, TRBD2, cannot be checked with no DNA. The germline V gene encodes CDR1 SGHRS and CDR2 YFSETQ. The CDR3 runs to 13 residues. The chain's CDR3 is CASSSTSDYEQYF.

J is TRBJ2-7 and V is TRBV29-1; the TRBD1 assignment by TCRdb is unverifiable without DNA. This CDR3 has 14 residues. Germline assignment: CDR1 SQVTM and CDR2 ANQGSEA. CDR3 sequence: CSVETGTGGYEQYF.

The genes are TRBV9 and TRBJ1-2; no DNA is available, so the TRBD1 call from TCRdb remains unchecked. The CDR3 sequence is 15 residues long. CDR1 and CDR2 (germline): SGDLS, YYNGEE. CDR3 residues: CASSKSRDRVYGYTF.

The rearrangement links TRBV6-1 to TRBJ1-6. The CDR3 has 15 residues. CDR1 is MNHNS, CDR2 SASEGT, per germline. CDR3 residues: CASSTGSIYNSPLHF.

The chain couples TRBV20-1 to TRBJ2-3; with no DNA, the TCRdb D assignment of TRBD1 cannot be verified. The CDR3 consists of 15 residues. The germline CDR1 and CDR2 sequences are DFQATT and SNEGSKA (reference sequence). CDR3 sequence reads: CSARGSHGFFDTQYF.

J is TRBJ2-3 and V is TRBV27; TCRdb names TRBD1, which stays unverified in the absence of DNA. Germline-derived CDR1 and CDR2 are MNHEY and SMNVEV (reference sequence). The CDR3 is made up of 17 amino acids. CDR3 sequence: CASSLSSGHPQTDTQYF.

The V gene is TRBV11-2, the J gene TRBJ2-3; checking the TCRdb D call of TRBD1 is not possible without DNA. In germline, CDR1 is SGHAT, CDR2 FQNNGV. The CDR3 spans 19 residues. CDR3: CASSLDPPRWRGSTDTQYF.

The CDR3 loop is CASSYSPLGGLYNEQFF. This chain joins TRBV6-2 or TRBV6-3 and TRBJ2-1; the D gene TCRdb calls, TRBD1, cannot be checked with no DNA. The CDR3 is made up of 17 amino acids. Germline CDR1 is MNHEY and CDR2 is SVGEGT.

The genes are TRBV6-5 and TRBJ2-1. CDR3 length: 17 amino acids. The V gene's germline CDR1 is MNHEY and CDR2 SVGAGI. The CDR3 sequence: CASSYYYQPSGNNEQFF.

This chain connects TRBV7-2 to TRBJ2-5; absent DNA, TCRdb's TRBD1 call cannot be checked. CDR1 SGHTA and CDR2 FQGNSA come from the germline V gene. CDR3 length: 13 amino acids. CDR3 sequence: CASSTWTGGIQYF.

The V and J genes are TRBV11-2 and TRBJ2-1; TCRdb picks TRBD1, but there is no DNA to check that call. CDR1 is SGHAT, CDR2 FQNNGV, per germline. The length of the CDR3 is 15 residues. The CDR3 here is CASSRTGGGRDEQFF.

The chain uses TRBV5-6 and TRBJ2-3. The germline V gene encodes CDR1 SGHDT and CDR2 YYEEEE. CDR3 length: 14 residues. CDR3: CASSYGASTDTQYF.

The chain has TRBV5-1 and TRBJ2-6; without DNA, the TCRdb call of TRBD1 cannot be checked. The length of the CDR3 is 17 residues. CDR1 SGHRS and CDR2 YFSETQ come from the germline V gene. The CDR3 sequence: CASKQDRLISGANVLTF.

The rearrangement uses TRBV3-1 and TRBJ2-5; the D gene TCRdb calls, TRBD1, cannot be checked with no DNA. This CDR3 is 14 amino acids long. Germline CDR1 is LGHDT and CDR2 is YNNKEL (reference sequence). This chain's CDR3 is CASRSHRDGETQYF.

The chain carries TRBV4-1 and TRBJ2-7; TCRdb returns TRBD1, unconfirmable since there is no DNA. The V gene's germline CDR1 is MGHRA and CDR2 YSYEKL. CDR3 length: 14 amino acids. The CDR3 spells CASSQAQGLYEQYF.

CDR3: CATSTGRAVGTDTQYF. V gene TRBV15 combines with J gene TRBJ2-3; TCRdb picks TRBD1, but there is no DNA to check that call. Germline V lookup: CDR1 LNHNV, CDR2 YYDKDF (reference sequence). The CDR3 consists of 16 residues.

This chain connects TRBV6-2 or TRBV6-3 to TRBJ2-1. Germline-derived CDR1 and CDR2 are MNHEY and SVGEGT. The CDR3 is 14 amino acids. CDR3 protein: CASSYKRVYNEQFF.

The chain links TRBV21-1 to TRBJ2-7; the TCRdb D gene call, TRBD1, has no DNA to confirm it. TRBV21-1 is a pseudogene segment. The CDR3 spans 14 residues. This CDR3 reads CASTAQGATYEQYF.

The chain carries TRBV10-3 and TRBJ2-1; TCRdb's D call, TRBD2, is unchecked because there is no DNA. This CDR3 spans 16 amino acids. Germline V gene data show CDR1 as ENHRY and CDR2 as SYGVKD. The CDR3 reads CAISEVTSGTYNEQFF.

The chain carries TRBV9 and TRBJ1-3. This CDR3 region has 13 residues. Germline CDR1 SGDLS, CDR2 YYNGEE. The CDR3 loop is CASSRVVENTIYF.

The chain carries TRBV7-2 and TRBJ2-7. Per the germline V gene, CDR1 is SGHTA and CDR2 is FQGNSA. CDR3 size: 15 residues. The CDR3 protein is CASSPQAGASYEQYF.